The 15 T cell receptor beta chains in this list originate from one sample, sequenced in a study of blood T cell repertoires in COVID-19. This table comes from immunoSEQ multiplex PCR, and its TCRdb copy is limited to in-frame clones, with some not included. The repertoire holds around 51,000 clones, with about nine tenths as singletons. Material: peripheral blood. The receptor set was obtained from a man in his 70s with acute or convalescent COVID-19.

The V gene is TRBV9, the J gene TRBJ1-2, with no clear D. The germline V and J ends were trimmed by 7 bases and 0 bases, with 13 bases remaining between them. Germline CDR1 reads SGDLS; CDR2 reads YYNGEE. CDR3 size: 14 residues. This CDR3 reads CASATTNTNYGYTF. DNA for the CDR3: TGTGCCAGCGCCACGACAAATACTAACTATGGCTACACCTTC.

This clone was seen only once. This chain joins TRBV28 and TRBJ2-7; 11 positions agree with TRBD2. Germline CDR1 MDHEN, CDR2 SYDVKM. The CDR3 consists of 15 residues. V dropped 5 bases and J dropped 4; count of bases not matched to a gene: 7. The chain's CDR3 is CASSARLAGQYEQYF. CDR3 DNA sequence: TGTGCCAGCAGTGCGCGACTAGCGGGGCAATACGAGCAGTACTTC.

J is TRBJ1-2 and V is TRBV30; possibly TRBD1 for D (5 bases). Germline CDR1 is GTSNPN and CDR2 is SVGIG (reference sequence). V lost 1 base and J 7 bases, leaving 10 bases between the germline ends. CDR3 length: 12 amino acids. This chain's CDR3 is CAWSAGVGGYTF. For the CDR3, the DNA is TGTGCCTGGAGTGCGGGGGTAGGTGGCTACACCTTC.

This rearrangement joins TRBV7-3 to TRBJ1-6; D might be TRBD1 (5 bases). The CDR3 spans 13 residues. V was trimmed by 3 bases and J by 10 bases, leaving 10 bases between them. Germline loops: CDR1 SGHTA, CDR2 FQGTGA. DNA of the CDR3: TGTGCCAGCAGCTTGGGGGGAGGATCACCCCTCCACTTT. It encodes CASSLGGGSPLHF. The entire variable domain, with the rest obtained from reference TRBV7-3 and TRBJ1-6, is as follows: GAGVSQTPSNKVTEKGKYVELRCDPISGHTALYWYRQSLGQGPEFLIYFQGTGAADDSGLPNDRFFAVRPEGSVSTLKIQRTERGDSAVYLCASSLGGGSPLHFGNGTRLTVT.

V usage is TRBV30 and J usage is TRBJ2-2; a possible D gene is TRBD1 (5 bases). The CDR3 is 14 residues long. The V end was cut by 0 bases, the J end by 6 bases, with 11 bases between. Looked up from germline, CDR1 is GTSNPN and CDR2 is SVGIG (reference sequence). CDR3 loop: CAWSVQLGPGELFF. The CDR3 DNA reads TGTGCCTGGAGTGTTCAGCTGGGGCCCGGGGAGCTGTTTTTT.

This clone was recorded a few times. This chain connects TRBV7-9 to TRBJ2-1; TRBD1 is a possible D gene (5 bases). V lost 4 bases, J lost 4 bases, and 8 bases lay in between. The CDR3 spans 13 residues. The V gene's germline CDR1 is SEHNR and CDR2 FQNEAQ (reference sequence). CDR3 in amino acids: CASSSDSYNEQFF. As DNA, the CDR3 is TGTGCCAGCAGCTCAGACAGTTACAATGAGCAGTTCTTC.

The chain is built from TRBV28 and TRBJ2-1, with D possibly TRBD2 on 5 matching bases. The V gene's germline CDR1 is MDHEN and CDR2 SYDVKM. This CDR3 is 15 amino acids long. V shed 3 bases and J shed 7 bases, with 16 bases lying between them. CDR3 coding DNA: TGTGCCAGCAGTTTTTATTCACGCCGAGGGAATGAGCAGTTCTTC. Translating gives CASSFYSRRGNEQFF.

The chain recombines TRBV7-2 with TRBJ1-2, with D uncertain. CDR3 length: 12 residues. With 1 base removed from V and 8 bases from J, the gap between germline ends came to 8 bases. Per germline, CDR1 SGHTA and CDR2 FQGNSA. In DNA, the CDR3 is TGTGCCAGCAGCTTAGTCTCTAGGGGCTACACCTTC. This sequence encodes CASSLVSRGYTF.

The chain recombines TRBV29-1 with TRBJ2-1; D perhaps matches TRBD1 (6 bases). Germline V CDR1 and CDR2: SQVTM, ANQGSEA. V was trimmed by 2 bases and J by 9 bases, leaving 11 bases between them. CDR3 length: 12 amino acids. The CDR3, as DNA: TGCAGCGTTGAATTGGGGGCGGGTGAGCAGTTCTTC. Translation gives CSVELGAGEQFF.

The chain employs TRBV6-2 or TRBV6-3 and TRBJ1-2, with a possible D match to TRBD1 (5 bases). V lost 2 bases and J 0 bases, leaving 13 bases between the germline ends. Germline V gene data show CDR1 as MNHEY and CDR2 as SVGEGT. The CDR3 is 16 residues long. DNA of the CDR3: TGTGCCAGCAGTTACGGTGTGGGGCGGACTAACTATGGCTACACCTTC. Its translation: CASSYGVGRTNYGYTF.

The chain links TRBV27 to TRBJ2-5, with TRBD1 identical over 7 bases. This CDR3 has 13 amino acids. Germline V gene data show CDR1 as MNHEY and CDR2 as SMNVEV (reference sequence). V lost 6 bases, J lost 4 bases, and 5 bases stayed unmatched. In DNA, the CDR3 is TGTGCCAGCAGCAGGGGGTCGAGAGAGACCCAGTACTTC. Its protein is CASSRGSRETQYF.

J is TRBJ1-5 and V is TRBV2; possibly TRBD1 for D (6 bases). CDR1 is SNHLY and CDR2 is FYNNEI in the germline V gene. V was trimmed by 4 bases and J by 5 bases, leaving 9 bases between them. There are 13 residues in the CDR3. The CDR3 DNA is TGTGCCAGCAGTGGTGCAGGGGATCAGCCCCAGCATTTT. It codes for CASSGAGDQPQHF.

The gene calls are TRBV9 and TRBJ2-2, with a weak D call TRBD2 (6 bases). Deletions cut 0 bases from V and 1 base from J, with 10 bases between. CDR1 and CDR2 (germline): SGDLS, YYNGEE. This CDR3 region has 16 residues. The DNA of the CDR3 is TGTGCCAGCAGCGTAGCTCCGGGGGTGAACACCGGGGAGCTGTTTTTT. The encoded protein is CASSVAPGVNTGELFF.

In DNA form, the CDR3 reads TGTGCCAGCAGCAATGCGGACAGCTCCTATAATTCACCCCTCCACTTT. It codes for CASSNADSSYNSPLHF. The chain joins TRBV5-4 to TRBJ1-6; the D gene is possibly TRBD1 (6 bases). Germline CDR1 and CDR2: SGHNT and YYREEE (reference sequence). The CDR3 spans 16 residues. The germline V and J ends were trimmed by 4 bases and 0 bases, with 11 bases remaining between them.

This clone was observed a few times. The chain links TRBV6-5 to TRBJ2-7; 7 nucleotides match TRBD1. Germline V gene data show CDR1 as MNHEY and CDR2 as SVGAGI. V lost 10 bases and J lost 3; bases outside the gene matches: 6. This CDR3 is 12 amino acids long. The CDR3 spells CAIGDRNYEQYF. CDR3 DNA: TGTGCCATTGGGGACAGAAACTACGAGCAGTACTTC.